A single sample is the source of the 20 T cell receptor beta chains below, sequenced in a study of blood T cell repertoires in COVID-19. Libraries were prepared by immunoSEQ multiplex PCR; TCRdb keeps only in-frame clonotypes and omits some of them. This table holds roughly 150,000 clones, around 80% found once. Sequencing was performed on PBMCs or T cells enriched from blood (not recorded which). These receptors originate from a woman in her forties or fifties who had recovered from COVID-19.

The V and J genes are TRBV10-1 and TRBJ1-2, with D hard to call. From germline, CDR1 is WNHNN and CDR2 SYGVQD (reference sequence). Trimming took 7 bases from V and 8 from J, leaving 23 bases between them. The CDR3 sequence is 15 residues long. CDR3 nucleotides: TGCGCCAGCAACCCCTATTACACAGTTGCCGGAGGCTACACCTTC. It encodes CASNPYYTVAGGYTF.

The rearrangement joins TRBV11-3 to TRBJ2-5, with TRBD1 as a possible D gene (6 bases). The CDR3 is 14 amino acids. Trimming shortened V by 5 bases and J by 5 bases, and 15 bases separated the two germline ends. Germline V gene data show CDR1 as SGHNT and CDR2 as YENEEA. The CDR3 DNA reads TGTGCCAGCAGCGACACAGGGATCTCGGAGACCCAGTACTTC. It translates to CASSDTGISETQYF.

The chain has TRBV19 and TRBJ2-5; D is uncertain. Per germline, CDR1 LNHDA and CDR2 SQIVND (reference sequence). V gave up 5 bases and J gave up 5 bases, with 12 bases separating them. The CDR3 covers 13 residues. The CDR3 sequence: CASSLLGDETQYF. The CDR3 region has the DNA TGTGCCAGTAGTCTTCTAGGTGATGAGACCCAGTACTTC.

This chain uses TRBV27 with TRBJ2-7; 7 bases align to TRBD2. Germline CDR1 is MNHEY and CDR2 is SMNVEV (reference sequence). The CDR3 sequence is 17 residues long. Trimming at V came to 5 bases and at J to 3 bases, leaving 16 bases not matched to a gene. In nucleotides, the CDR3 is TGTGCCAGCAGTCAAACTCGACTAGCCCAAGGAGGCTACGAGCAGTACTTC. It is translated as CASSQTRLAQGGYEQYF.

V usage is TRBV7-9 and J usage is TRBJ2-7; 7 bases agree with TRBD2. The junction had 12 bases not matched to a gene; V was cut back by 5 bases and J by 5 bases. Germline lookup yields CDR1 SEHNR and CDR2 FQNEAQ (reference sequence). The CDR3 covers 15 residues. The CDR3 loop is CASSPRGESYDEQYF. The CDR3 DNA follows: TGTGCCAGCAGCCCTCGGGGGGAAAGTTACGACGAGCAGTACTTC.

V gene TRBV4-2 combines with J gene TRBJ2-2; tentatively, D is TRBD1 (6 bases). In germline, CDR1 is LGHNA, CDR2 YNFKEQ. Trimming shortened V by 3 bases and J by 3 bases, and 11 bases separated the two germline ends. The CDR3 sequence is 15 residues long. This chain's CDR3 is CASSQTDRHTGELFF. CDR3 in DNA: TGTGCCAGCAGCCAGACAGACAGGCACACCGGGGAGCTGTTTTTT.

The chain recombines TRBV5-1 with TRBJ2-2, with 8 bases fitting TRBD2. The CDR3 contains 16 residues. V was clipped by 5 bases and J by 0 bases; unmatched bases: 6. Germline lookup yields CDR1 SGHRS and CDR2 YFSETQ. The CDR3 region is CASRSIAGPNTGELFF. The CDR3 DNA sequence: TGCGCCAGCAGGTCTATAGCGGGACCGAACACCGGGGAGCTGTTTTTT.

On this clone: Other DNA sequences in the sample encode the same CDR3. The V gene is TRBV15, the J gene TRBJ2-5; D is perhaps TRBD2 (6 bases). Trimming left V 0 bases short and J 5 bases short, with 10 bases between. This CDR3 has 14 residues. In germline, CDR1 is LNHNV, CDR2 YYDKDF (reference sequence). CDR3: CATSRDRGSETQYF. CDR3 bases: TGTGCCACCAGCAGAGATCGGGGGAGCGAGACCCAGTACTTC.

J is TRBJ2-7 and V is TRBV6-4; D gene uncertain. Germline-derived CDR1 and CDR2 are MRHNA and SNTAGT. The CDR3 sequence is 16 residues long. The V and J ends lost 0 bases and 2 bases respectively, with 14 bases between them. In DNA form, the CDR3 reads TGTGCCAGCAGTGACTCGAAGCAGGATGTAGCCTACGAGCAGTACTTC. Translation: CASSDSKQDVAYEQYF.

The CDR3 sequence: CASSIGLALSPGELFF. The CDR3 nucleotides are TGTGCCAGTAGTATCGGGCTAGCTTTGAGCCCCGGGGAGCTGTTTTTT. The chain carries TRBV19 and TRBJ2-2; TRBD2 might be the D (5 bases). Germline V gene data show CDR1 as LNHDA and CDR2 as SQIVND (reference sequence). The CDR3 covers 16 residues. V was clipped by 3 bases and J by 6 bases, with 17 bases between them.

A single count supports this clone. This chain uses TRBV6-5 with TRBJ1-6, with D hard to call. Per the germline V gene, CDR1 is MNHEY and CDR2 is SVGAGI. Trimming cost V 4 bases and J 6 bases, with 10 bases left between them. CDR3 length equals 14 residues. The CDR3 region has the DNA TGTGCCAGCAGTTGGCTGGGAGCTAATTCACCCCTCCACTTT. Translation gives CASSWLGANSPLHF.

This chain joins TRBV6-5 and TRBJ1-6; TRBD1 agrees at 11 bases. The CDR3 covers 14 residues. V shed 6 bases, J shed 7 bases, and the junction held 2 bases outside the gene matches. CDR1 and CDR2 (germline): MNHEY, SVGAGI. CDR3 nucleotides: TGTGCCAGCAGAAGGGACAGGGGGAATTCACCCCTCCACTTT. Amino acids: CASRRDRGNSPLHF.

The genes are TRBV11-1 and TRBJ2-5; weak D call: TRBD2 (6 bases). Germline CDR1 is SGHAT and CDR2 is FQDESV (reference sequence). The V and J ends lost 4 bases and 5 bases respectively, with 11 bases between them. CDR3 length: 13 amino acids. The CDR3 loop reads CASSWGVRETQYF. The CDR3 DNA is TGTGCCAGCAGCTGGGGGGTCAGGGAGACCCAGTACTTC.

This rearrangement joins TRBV27 to TRBJ1-2, with a tentative D call TRBD1 (6 bases). The germline gives CDR1 MNHEY, CDR2 SMNVEV (reference sequence). The V gene lost 3 bases and the J gene lost 8 bases, with 25 bases spanning the gap. CDR3 size: 17 residues. CDR3 nucleotides: TGTGCCAGCAGTTTTCGAGGGGTGGGGGCGCAAACTATCGGCTACACCTTC. Its protein product is CASSFRGVGAQTIGYTF.

The CDR3 sequence: CASSLERPGGEQYF. The CDR3 DNA follows: TGTGCCAGCAGCTTAGAGAGGCCAGGGGGCGAGCAGTACTTC. The rearrangement joins TRBV7-9 to TRBJ2-7, with 7 bases lining up with TRBD1. Germline loops: CDR1 SEHNR, CDR2 FQNEAQ (reference sequence). There are 14 residues in the CDR3. J was trimmed by 6 bases and V by 1 base; bases with no gene match: 6.

The chain couples TRBV10-3 to TRBJ2-5; 9 bases line up with TRBD1. Germline V gene lookup returns CDR1 ENHRY and CDR2 SYGVKD. The CDR3 spans 16 residues. Trimming removed 0 bases from V and 1 base from J; junction bases left unmatched: 3. Here the CDR3 reads CAISESGQGPQETQYF. The CDR3 nucleotides read TGTGCCATCAGTGAGTCGGGACAGGGACCCCAAGAGACCCAGTACTTC.

V and J are TRBV5-1 and TRBJ2-1; 8 bases map to TRBD2. Germline CDR1 is SGHRS and CDR2 is YFSETQ. The CDR3 runs 19 residues. V shed 0 bases, J shed 8 bases, and the junction held 19 bases outside the gene matches. The CDR3 is CASSLGLATTLGGADEQFF. For the CDR3, the DNA is TGCGCCAGCAGCTTGGGACTAGCCACCACACTCGGGGGGGCGGATGAGCAGTTCTTC.

This clone turned up a few times. The genes are TRBV5-1 and TRBJ1-3; D unresolved. This CDR3 region has 15 residues. V gave up 0 bases and J gave up 4 bases, with 11 bases separating them. CDR1 is SGHRS and CDR2 is YFSETQ in the germline V gene. The DNA of the CDR3 is TGCGCCAGCAGCTTGGGGACTGCTGCGGGAAACACCATATATTTT. Encoded protein: CASSLGTAAGNTIYF.

V and J are TRBV27 and TRBJ1-1, with D possibly TRBD1 on 5 matching bases. Trimming pared 3 bases from V and 7 bases from J, leaving 12 bases between. CDR1 and CDR2 (germline): MNHEY, SMNVEV (reference sequence). The CDR3 covers 13 residues. As DNA, the CDR3 is TGTGCCAGCAGTTTTCGGGGGGGGATTGAAGCTTTCTTT. It specifies CASSFRGGIEAFF.

The V and J genes are TRBV5-1 and TRBJ2-1; 9 bases align to TRBD2. V was clipped by 1 base and J by 7 bases; unmatched bases: 9. The length of the CDR3 is 16 residues. Looked up from germline, CDR1 is SGHRS and CDR2 is YFSETQ. The CDR3 spells CASSLRGREGNNEQFF. The CDR3 DNA is TGCGCCAGCAGCTTGCGGGGGCGGGAGGGCAATAATGAGCAGTTCTTC. The full variable domain, with the rest looked up from reference TRBV5-1 and TRBJ2-1, is KAGVTQTPRYLIKTRGQQVTLSCSPISGHRSVSWYQQTPGQGLQFLFEYFSETQRNKGNFPGRFSGRQFSNSRSEMNVSTLELGDSALYLCASSLRGREGNNEQFFGPGTRLTVL.